Listed below are T cell receptor beta chains from one sample, sequenced in a study of shared clonotypes between healthy human individuals. Sequenced by immunoSEQ multiplex PCR; TCRdb stores in-frame clones only, minus some. This sample has over 2,000,000 clones; around 95% occur once, and the top ten carry about 1.7%. The sample taken for sequencing was naive CD8+ T cells from PBMCs. The receptor source for this set is a young man in good health. Some clones in this sample may be carry-over from other donors' samples. Both conserved end residues are part of each CDR3. Fields, in order: V gene, J gene, D gene, clone size, CDR3 protein, CDR3 DNA. The D gene is left open where the match is weak. Not every row has a clone size; where given, it reads once, few, many or a size class.

v_gene: TRBV10-2
j_gene: TRBJ1-4
d_gene: NA
abundance: NA
CDR3aa: CASNPGGEKLFF
CDR3nt: TGCGCCAGCAATCCCGGCGGGGAAAAACTGTTTTTT

v_gene: TRBV4-1
j_gene: TRBJ2-5
d_gene: NA
abundance: NA
CDR3aa: CASSQGRQVGETQYF
CDR3nt: TGCGCCAGCAGCCAAGGGCGGCAGGTCGGGGAGACCCAGTACTTC

v_gene: TRBV4-3
j_gene: TRBJ2-2
d_gene: TRBD2
abundance: NA
CDR3aa: CASRHSLSGDNTGELFF
CDR3nt: TGCGCCAGCCGGCATTCCCTTAGCGGGGACAACACCGGGGAGCTGTTTTTT

v_gene: TRBV11-2
j_gene: TRBJ2-5
d_gene: TRBD2
abundance: NA
CDR3aa: CASSLGALSGRAGETQYF
CDR3nt: TGTGCCAGCAGCTTAGGGGCCTTAAGCGGGAGGGCCGGAGAGACCCAGTACTTC

v_gene: TRBV5-4
j_gene: TRBJ2-7
d_gene: NA
abundance: NA
CDR3aa: CASSLGRDEQYF
CDR3nt: TGTGCCAGCAGCTTGGGAAGGGACGAGCAGTACTTC

v_gene: TRBV27
j_gene: TRBJ1-1
d_gene: NA
abundance: NA
CDR3aa: CASSSGWVDTEAFF
CDR3nt: TGTGCCAGCAGTTCAGGGTGGGTGGACACTGAAGCTTTCTTT

v_gene: TRBV13
j_gene: TRBJ2-7
d_gene: TRBD2
abundance: NA
CDR3aa: CASSATRLAVEQYF
CDR3nt: TGTGCCAGCAGCGCTACAAGGCTAGCGGTCGAGCAGTACTTC

v_gene: TRBV5-1
j_gene: TRBJ2-3
d_gene: TRBD1
abundance: NA
CDR3aa: CASRGGGTGKGDTQYF
CDR3nt: TGCGCCAGCCGGGGAGGGGGGACAGGGAAAGGAGATACGCAGTATTTT

v_gene: TRBV4-3
j_gene: TRBJ1-5
d_gene: NA
abundance: NA
CDR3aa: CASSQQVAGENQPQHF
CDR3nt: TGCGCCAGCAGCCAGCAGGTGGCAGGGGAGAATCAGCCCCAGCATTTT

v_gene: TRBV7-9
j_gene: TRBJ2-1
d_gene: NA
abundance: NA
CDR3aa: CASSYNEQFF
CDR3nt: TGTGCCTCATCCTACAATGAGCAGTTCTTC

v_gene: TRBV5-1
j_gene: TRBJ2-7
d_gene: TRBD2
abundance: NA
CDR3aa: CASSMGLAGVGEQYF
CDR3nt: TGCGCCAGCAGCATGGGACTAGCGGGAGTTGGTGAGCAGTACTTC

v_gene: TRBV7-3
j_gene: TRBJ2-1
d_gene: NA
abundance: NA
CDR3aa: CASSPGGGAYNEQFF
CDR3nt: TGTGCCAGCAGCCCCGGAGGGGGGGCTTACAATGAGCAGTTCTTC

v_gene: TRBV6-1
j_gene: TRBJ2-3
d_gene: NA
abundance: NA
CDR3aa: CASSALRNGDTQYF
CDR3nt: TGTGCCAGCAGTGCCTTACGAAATGGCGATACGCAGTATTTT

v_gene: TRBV6-6
j_gene: TRBJ1-5
d_gene: TRBD1
abundance: few
CDR3aa: CASTMGQRANQPQHF
CDR3nt: TGTGCCAGCACAATGGGACAGAGAGCCAATCAGCCCCAGCATTTT

v_gene: TRBV7-9
j_gene: TRBJ1-2
d_gene: TRBD1
abundance: NA
CDR3aa: CASSSRGQGTAGYTF
CDR3nt: TGTGCCAGCAGCTCCAGGGGACAGGGGACAGCCGGCTACACCTTC

v_gene: TRBV28
j_gene: TRBJ1-2
d_gene: NA
abundance: NA
CDR3aa: CASTLYGTALYGYTF
CDR3nt: TGTGCCAGCACTCTATATGGGACGGCACTCTATGGCTACACCTTC

v_gene: TRBV5-5
j_gene: TRBJ2-3
d_gene: NA
abundance: NA
CDR3aa: CASSLEGYTDTQYF
CDR3nt: TGTGCCAGCAGCTTGGAGGGGTACACAGATACGCAGTATTTT

v_gene: TRBV7-2
j_gene: TRBJ2-1
d_gene: NA
abundance: NA
CDR3aa: CASSLITGRSSYNEQFF
CDR3nt: TGTGCCAGCAGCTTAATTACGGGGCGTAGCTCCTACAATGAGCAGTTCTTC

v_gene: TRBV5-1
j_gene: TRBJ1-1
d_gene: NA
abundance: NA
CDR3aa: CASSLVGQRNTEAFF
CDR3nt: TGCGCCAGCAGCTTGGTAGGACAGCGGAACACTGAAGCTTTCTTT

v_gene: TRBV27
j_gene: TRBJ2-7
d_gene: TRBD2
abundance: NA
CDR3aa: CASSPRLAPAYEQYF
CDR3nt: TGTGCCAGCAGTCCCCGACTAGCTCCTGCCTACGAGCAGTACTTC

v_gene: TRBV27
j_gene: TRBJ1-1
d_gene: NA
abundance: NA
CDR3aa: CASSSPRGEAFF
CDR3nt: TGTGCCAGCAGTTCCCCAAGGGGTGAAGCTTTCTTT

v_gene: TRBV11-2
j_gene: TRBJ1-2
d_gene: TRBD1
abundance: NA
CDR3aa: CASSLLRGQGHGYTF
CDR3nt: TGTGCCAGCAGCTTACTTAGAGGACAGGGCCATGGCTACACCTTC

v_gene: TRBV14
j_gene: TRBJ1-1
d_gene: NA
abundance: NA
CDR3aa: CASSPGRTFEAFF
CDR3nt: TGTGCCAGCAGCCCAGGCCGGACCTTTGAAGCTTTCTTT

v_gene: TRBV29-1
j_gene: TRBJ2-6
d_gene: TRBD1
abundance: NA
CDR3aa: CSARDRALSGANVLTF
CDR3nt: TGCAGCGCCAGGGACAGGGCCCTCTCTGGGGCCAACGTCCTGACTTTC

v_gene: TRBV28
j_gene: TRBJ2-7
d_gene: NA
abundance: NA
CDR3aa: CASTSSYEQYF
CDR3nt: TGTGCCAGCACGAGCTCCTACGAGCAGTACTTC

v_gene: TRBV7-2
j_gene: TRBJ2-3
d_gene: TRBD2
abundance: NA
CDR3aa: CASSLVAGVTTDTQYF
CDR3nt: TGTGCCAGCAGCTTAGTAGCGGGGGTAACCACAGATACGCAGTATTTT

v_gene: TRBV7-6
j_gene: TRBJ1-1
d_gene: NA
abundance: NA
CDR3aa: CASSLRDVENTEAFF
CDR3nt: TGTGCCAGCAGCTTACGGGACGTCGAGAACACTGAAGCTTTCTTT

v_gene: TRBV6-4
j_gene: TRBJ2-1
d_gene: TRBD1
abundance: once
CDR3aa: CASSDPGQGGAAYNEQFF
CDR3nt: TGTGCCAGCAGTGATCCGGGACAGGGGGGGGCAGCCTACAATGAGCAGTTCTTC

v_gene: TRBV29-1
j_gene: TRBJ1-1
d_gene: NA
abundance: NA
CDR3aa: CSVVDRYTEAFF
CDR3nt: TGCAGCGTTGTGGACCGGTACACTGAAGCTTTCTTT

v_gene: TRBV5-1
j_gene: TRBJ2-1
d_gene: TRBD2
abundance: NA
CDR3aa: CASSLVASGRAGNEQFF
CDR3nt: TGCGCCAGCAGCTTGGTGGCTAGCGGGAGGGCGGGGAATGAGCAGTTCTTC

v_gene: TRBV13
j_gene: TRBJ2-7
d_gene: TRBD2
abundance: NA
CDR3aa: CASSPPSGRVYEQYF
CDR3nt: TGTGCCAGCAGCCCCCCCAGCGGGAGGGTTTACGAGCAGTACTTC

v_gene: TRBV5-1
j_gene: TRBJ1-2
d_gene: NA
abundance: once
CDR3aa: CASSLVPNPAEGYTF
CDR3nt: TGCGCCAGCAGCTTGGTTCCCAACCCAGCAGAAGGCTACACCTTC

v_gene: TRBV28
j_gene: TRBJ1-1
d_gene: TRBD1
abundance: NA
CDR3aa: CASSLIPGGGYAEAFF
CDR3nt: TGTGCCAGCAGTTTAATCCCAGGGGGCGGTTACGCTGAAGCTTTCTTT

v_gene: TRBV4-3
j_gene: TRBJ1-1
d_gene: TRBD1
abundance: NA
CDR3aa: CASSQEWSRDSYVGAFF
CDR3nt: TGCGCCAGCAGCCAAGAATGGAGCCGGGACAGTTATGTGGGAGCTTTCTTT

v_gene: TRBV14
j_gene: TRBJ2-7
d_gene: NA
abundance: NA
CDR3aa: CASSQMGRDPIAEQYF
CDR3nt: TGTGCCAGCAGCCAGATGGGACGGGACCCCATCGCCGAGCAGTACTTC

v_gene: TRBV27
j_gene: TRBJ2-3
d_gene: TRBD2
abundance: NA
CDR3aa: CASREGTSGSIYTQYF
CDR3nt: TGTGCCAGCAGGGAGGGGACTAGCGGGAGTATTTATACGCAGTATTTT

v_gene: TRBV21-1
j_gene: TRBJ2-1
d_gene: NA
abundance: NA
CDR3aa: CASSSRSNEQFF
CDR3nt: TGTGCCAGCAGCAGCAGAAGCAATGAGCAGTTCTTC

v_gene: TRBV5-5
j_gene: TRBJ2-5
d_gene: TRBD1
abundance: once
CDR3aa: CASRGDSYQETQYF
CDR3nt: TGTGCCAGCAGGGGGGACAGCTACCAAGAGACCCAGTACTTC

v_gene: TRBV25-1
j_gene: TRBJ2-2
d_gene: NA
abundance: NA
CDR3aa: CASSWNRGTNTGELFF
CDR3nt: TGTGCCAGCAGTTGGAATCGGGGAACGAACACCGGGGAGCTGTTTTTT

v_gene: TRBV19
j_gene: TRBJ2-3
d_gene: NA
abundance: NA
CDR3aa: CASSPRGLDTQYF
CDR3nt: TGTGCCAGTAGTCCACGGGGGCTAGATACGCAGTATTTT

v_gene: TRBV10-1
j_gene: TRBJ2-3
d_gene: NA
abundance: NA
CDR3aa: CASSESKGTPSADTQYF
CDR3nt: TGCGCCAGCAGTGAGTCGAAGGGGACTCCTAGCGCAGATACGCAGTATTTT

v_gene: TRBV11-2
j_gene: TRBJ2-1
d_gene: TRBD2
abundance: NA
CDR3aa: CASSMGLAETRYNEQFF
CDR3nt: TGTGCCAGCAGCATGGGACTAGCGGAAACCCGCTACAATGAGCAGTTCTTC

v_gene: TRBV6-1
j_gene: TRBJ2-5
d_gene: NA
abundance: NA
CDR3aa: CASSDLYAQETQYF
CDR3nt: TGTGCCAGCAGTGATTTGTACGCCCAAGAGACCCAGTACTTC

v_gene: TRBV10-3
j_gene: TRBJ2-7
d_gene: TRBD2
abundance: NA
CDR3aa: CAISLGLAGGEQYF
CDR3nt: TGTGCCATCAGCCTAGGACTAGCGGGAGGTGAGCAGTACTTC

v_gene: TRBV29-1
j_gene: TRBJ2-7
d_gene: TRBD1
abundance: NA
CDR3aa: CSVQTGVLTYEQYF
CDR3nt: TGCAGCGTTCAAACAGGGGTTCTAACCTACGAGCAGTACTTC

v_gene: TRBV27
j_gene: TRBJ1-1
d_gene: NA
abundance: NA
CDR3aa: CASSLTRMGGTEAFF
CDR3nt: TGTGCCAGCAGTTTGACAAGAATGGGCGGCACTGAAGCTTTCTTT